This TCR beta chain was obtained from a study of T-cell reconstitution after alpha-beta-depleted transplantation in children. This clonotype was picked up a small number of times. Molecular barcoding with unique molecular identifiers was used for the TCRbeta library. MiXCR, applied by TCRdb to the PCR reads, yields one record per CDR3 protein. Among around 370,000 distinct CDR3 sequences, around a tenth were seen once, and the ten largest hold 2.4%. The J segment lost 1 base and the V segment lost 5 bases, leaving 14 bases of the junction unmatched. CDR1 is SGHDN, CDR2 FVKESK, per germline. This CDR3 has 18 residues.

The genes are TRBV14 and TRBJ1-1; 9 bases match TRBD1. This receptor was identified in a human donor who donated a stem cell graft to a child with acute lymphoblastic leukemia. The sequences come from PBMCs from the stem cell graft donor, collected from the stem cell graft. CDR3 sequence reads: CASSSRLVGTGQNTEAFF. The CDR3 coding sequence is TGTGCCAGCAGCTCAAGGCTCGTCGGGACAGGGCAGAACACTGAAGCTTTCTTT.